The 30 T cell receptor beta chains reported below all come from one sample, sequenced in a study of OX40 agonist ivuxolimab in advanced cancers. Sequencing used immunoSEQ multiplex PCR; TCRdb keeps in-frame clones, though not all of them. The table has 60,000 to 85,000 clones, over 75% seen once. Specimen: CD4+ or CD8+ T cells sorted from blood, collected in a trial of the OX40 agonist ivuxolimab. The receptors were gathered from an adult with an advanced solid tumor such as melanoma, head and neck, liver or kidney cancer.

The rearrangement joins TRBV7-3 to TRBJ2-3; D is possibly TRBD1 (6 bases). There are 13 residues in the CDR3. V lost 3 bases to trimming and J lost 5 bases, with 9 bases between them. Per germline, CDR1 SGHTA and CDR2 FQGTGA. The CDR3: CASSLDSGDTQYF. The CDR3 nucleotides are TGTGCCAGCAGCTTGGACAGTGGAGATACGCAGTATTTT.

V and J are TRBV4-2 and TRBJ2-2, with 15 nucleotides matching TRBD2. The CDR3 loop spans 21 amino acids. Germline values: CDR1 LGHNA, CDR2 YNFKEQ. After removal of 0 bases from V and 4 bases from J, the junction contained 12 bases not matched to a gene. Here the CDR3 reads CASSQDRSGLAGGGGTGELFF. CDR3 coding DNA: TGTGCCAGCAGCCAAGATCGTTCGGGACTAGCGGGAGGAGGGGGCACCGGGGAGCTGTTTTTT.

The chain joins TRBV4-2 to TRBJ2-3; D ambiguous. Trimming removed 0 bases from V and 1 base from J, with 8 bases in between. The CDR3 has 15 residues. CDR1 and CDR2 from the germline V gene are LGHNA and YNFKEQ. CDR3: CASSQDTQGTDTQYF. CDR3 bases: TGTGCCAGCAGCCAAGATACTCAGGGCACAGATACGCAGTATTTT.

This chain uses TRBV28 with TRBJ1-5; D gene uncertain. The V gene's germline CDR1 is MDHEN and CDR2 SYDVKM. The CDR3 runs to 12 residues. With 5 bases removed from V and 5 bases from J, the gap between germline ends came to 7 bases. This CDR3 is CASSLPDQPQHF. The CDR3 DNA reads as TGTGCCAGCAGTCTCCCCGATCAGCCCCAGCATTTT.

V and J are TRBV18 and TRBJ2-5, with a weak D call TRBD1 (7 bases). CDR3 size: 15 residues. Trimming shortened V by 3 bases and J by 4 bases, and 15 bases separated the two germline ends. Germline-derived CDR1 and CDR2 are KGHSH and LQKENI. For the CDR3, the DNA is TGTGCCAGCTCACCGGACAGACAGGGAGGAGAGACCCAGTACTTC. Translating gives CASSPDRQGGETQYF.

The chain couples TRBV19 to TRBJ1-1; the match to TRBD1 covers 7 bases. The CDR3 runs to 13 residues. Germline CDR1 is LNHDA and CDR2 is SQIVND (reference sequence). Trimming took 6 bases from V and 12 from J; bases not matched to a gene: 13. This CDR3 reads CASSPTRQGWTFF. CDR3 bases: TGTGCCAGTAGCCCGACCAGACAGGGATGGACTTTCTTT. Together with reference TRBV19 and TRBJ1-1, the CDR3 gives the full variable domain: DGGITQSPKYLFRKEGQNVTLSCEQNLNHDAMYWYRQDPGQGLRLIYYSQIVNDFQKGDIAEGYSVSREKKESFPLTVTSAQKNPTAFYLCASSPTRQGWTFFGQGTRLTVV.

V usage is TRBV7-9 and J usage is TRBJ2-2, with 11 bases identical to TRBD2. The CDR3 has 18 amino acids. Germline V gene lookup returns CDR1 SEHNR and CDR2 FQNEAQ (reference sequence). V was pared by 8 bases and J by 7 bases, with 18 bases of the junction left unmatched. CDR3 sequence reads: CASGALGLAGGRGGELFF. The CDR3 DNA sequence: TGTGCCAGCGGTGCCTTAGGGCTAGCGGGAGGTAGAGGCGGGGAGCTGTTTTTT. The full variable domain, with the rest looked up from reference TRBV7-9 and TRBJ2-2, is DTGVSQNPRHKITKRGQNVTFRCDPISEHNRLYWYRQTLGQGPEFLTYFQNEAQLEKSRLLSDRFSAERPKGSFSTLEIQRTEQGDSAMYLCASGALGLAGGRGGELFFGEGSRLTVL.

The chain couples TRBV7-2 to TRBJ2-7; 11 bases align to TRBD2. The CDR3 sequence is 15 residues long. V shed 5 bases and J 4 bases; nucleotides not matched to a gene: 7. From germline, CDR1 is SGHTA and CDR2 FQGNSA. CDR3 DNA sequence: TGTGCCAGCAGCACCCGGACTAGCGGGCTATACGAGCAGTACTTC. Its translation is CASSTRTSGLYEQYF. The whole variable domain, remainder taken from reference TRBV7-2 and TRBJ2-7, is GAGVSQSPSNKVTEKGKDVELRCDPISGHTALYWYRQSLGQGLEFLIYFQGNSAPDKSGLPSDRFSAERTGGSVSTLTIQRTQQEDSAVYLCASSTRTSGLYEQYFGPGTRLTVT.

The chain joins TRBV19 to TRBJ2-2; D could derive from TRBD1 or TRBD2 (5 bases each). V was trimmed by 4 bases and J by 4 bases, leaving 13 bases between them. Germline V CDR1 and CDR2: LNHDA, SQIVND (reference sequence). The CDR3 sequence is 15 residues long. The CDR3 DNA follows: TGTGCCAGTAGTACCGGGGTTGGGGGCACCGGGGAGCTGTTTTTT. This encodes CASSTGVGGTGELFF.

The chain uses TRBV28 and TRBJ2-1, with 11 bases aligning to TRBD2. Germline V gene sequence: CDR1 MDHEN, CDR2 SYDVKM. Trimming cost V 2 bases and J 9 bases; bases outside gene matches: 3. This CDR3 is 14 amino acids long. The DNA for the CDR3 is TGTGCCAGCAGTTTAACTAGCGGGAGCGGTGAGCAGTTCTTC. Translation gives CASSLTSGSGEQFF.

The chain uses TRBV6-5 and TRBJ2-7; no firm D call. V lost 7 bases and J lost 8, with 18 bases in between. Germline CDR1 is MNHEY and CDR2 is SVGAGI. This CDR3 comprises 13 residues. This CDR3 reads CASTDSTWVKQYF. Written as DNA, the CDR3 is TGTGCCAGCACCGACTCGACTTGGGTAAAGCAGTACTTC.

The gene calls are TRBV5-4 and TRBJ2-7; 7 bases match TRBD2. In germline, CDR1 is SGHNT, CDR2 YYREEE (reference sequence). The CDR3 has 14 residues. Trimming cost V 4 bases and J 5 bases; bases outside gene matches: 9. The chain's CDR3 is CASSGAGDHDEQYF. CDR3 coding DNA: TGTGCCAGCAGCGGGGCGGGGGACCACGACGAGCAGTACTTC. Looking up the rest from reference TRBV5-4 and TRBJ2-7 gives the full variable domain: ETGVTQSPTHLIKTRGQQVTLRCSSQSGHNTVSWYQQALGQGPQFIFQYYREEENGRGNFPPRFSGLQFPNYSSELNVNALELDDSALYLCASSGAGDHDEQYFGPGTRLTVT.

The V and J genes are TRBV7-3 and TRBJ2-3, with a tentative D call TRBD2 (5 bases). Deletions cut 0 bases from V and 9 bases from J, with 10 bases between. The CDR3 covers 13 residues. Per germline, CDR1 SGHTA and CDR2 FQGTGA. Written as DNA, the CDR3 is TGTGCCAGCAGCTTAACGTTTCCGGGAACGCAGTATTTT. Translated, it gives CASSLTFPGTQYF.

This clone was recorded a few times. The gene calls are TRBV6-1 and TRBJ2-1; TRBD2 matches at 7 bases. Per germline, CDR1 MNHNS and CDR2 SASEGT. The CDR3 contains 15 residues. J was trimmed by 6 bases and V by 6 bases; bases with no gene match: 11. CDR3 region: CASSGWGGYGNEQFF. CDR3 in DNA: TGTGCCAGCAGCGGGTGGGGGGGTTATGGCAATGAGCAGTTCTTC.

The V and J genes are TRBV12-5 and TRBJ1-1; D unclear. Germline assignment: CDR1 LGHNT and CDR2 FRNRAP. This CDR3 is built from 14 residues. V shed 1 base and J shed 5 bases, with 11 bases lying between them. The CDR3 loop reads CASGLGHPETEAFF. The CDR3, as DNA: TGTGCTAGTGGTTTGGGACACCCGGAGACTGAAGCTTTCTTT. Variable domain in full (rest from reference TRBV12-5 and TRBJ1-1): DARVTQTPRHKVTEMGQEVTMRCQPILGHNTVFWYRQTMMQGLELLAYFRNRAPLDDSGMPKDRFSAEMPDATLATLKIQPSEPRDSAVYFCASGLGHPETEAFFGQGTRLTVV.

The CDR3 loop reads CASTSGTGSSPLHF. The CDR3 nucleotides read TGCGCCAGCACCTCCGGGACAGGGAGTTCACCCCTCCACTTT. The chain joins TRBV5-1 to TRBJ1-6; 9 bases are shared with TRBD1. This CDR3 has 14 amino acids. Germline CDR1 reads SGHRS; CDR2 reads YFSETQ. The V segment lost 6 bases and the J segment 9 bases; nucleotides outside the gene matches: 7. Using reference TRBV5-1 and TRBJ1-6 for the parts outside the CDR3, the full variable domain is KAGVTQTPRYLIKTRGQQVTLSCSPISGHRSVSWYQQTPGQGLQFLFEYFSETQRNKGNFPGRFSGRQFSNSRSEMNVSTLELGDSALYLCASTSGTGSSPLHFGNGTRLTVT.

The count of this clone is one. The chain links TRBV4-2 to TRBJ1-4; D might be TRBD1 (6 bases). Trimming left V 0 bases short and J 7 bases short, with 12 bases between. Germline lookup yields CDR1 LGHNA and CDR2 YNFKEQ. The CDR3 contains 15 residues. CDR3 in amino acids: CASSQDLQGTEKLFF. The CDR3 DNA sequence: TGTGCCAGCAGCCAAGATCTGCAGGGGACTGAAAAACTGTTTTTT.

This clone was seen only once. Germline is not matched at one junction end, which may reflect a read error. The chain carries TRBV28 and TRBJ1-3, with D possibly TRBD1 on 6 matching bases. From germline, CDR1 is MDHEN and CDR2 SYDVKM. The CDR3 extends over 14 amino acids. DNA for the CDR3: TGTGCCAGCAGTTTTTCGGGGGCTGGGAACACCATATATTTT. It yields the protein CASSFSGAGNTIYF.

CDR3 loop: CASSGRTSGIPDTQYF. The CDR3 bases are TGCGCCAGCAGCGGACGGACTAGCGGGATCCCAGATACGCAGTATTTT. The chain recombines TRBV4-1 with TRBJ2-3; TRBD2 matches at 12 bases. This CDR3 comprises 16 residues. Unmatched junction bases numbered 7, after V lost 5 bases and J lost 4 bases. The V gene's germline CDR1 is MGHRA and CDR2 YSYEKL.

This clone appeared once. The V call is TRBV7-2, the J call TRBJ2-2, with no clear D. Trimming cost V 7 bases and J 8 bases, with 14 bases left between them. The length of the CDR3 is 13 residues. Germline V gene data show CDR1 as SGHTA and CDR2 as FQGNSA. The CDR3 loop is CASNPAWPGELFF. The CDR3 nucleotides read TGTGCCAGCAACCCCGCCTGGCCAGGGGAGCTGTTTTTT.

This chain uses TRBV7-9 with TRBJ2-3, with 9 bases that match TRBD2. The J segment lost 2 bases and the V segment lost 1 base, leaving 1 base of the junction unmatched. CDR3 length: 15 amino acids. Germline CDR1 is SEHNR and CDR2 is FQNEAQ (reference sequence). For the CDR3, the DNA is TGTGCCAGCAGCTTAGGACTAGCGGACACAGATACGCAGTATTTT. It specifies CASSLGLADTDTQYF.

This chain joins TRBV19 and TRBJ2-7, with 7 nucleotides matching TRBD2. The CDR3 is 15 amino acids. Germline-derived CDR1 and CDR2 are LNHDA and SQIVND (reference sequence). After removal of 6 bases from V and 3 bases from J, the junction contained 11 bases not matched to a gene. The CDR3 DNA reads as TGTGCCAGTAGCAACGGGGGGACCGGGAGCTACGAGCAGTACTTC. Translating gives CASSNGGTGSYEQYF.

J is TRBJ2-1 and V is TRBV6-5; possible D gene TRBD2, 5 bases. The CDR3 runs 14 residues. From germline, CDR1 is MNHEY and CDR2 SVGAGI. The V end lost 6 bases, the J end lost 4 bases, and 13 bases lay between the germline ends. DNA of the CDR3: TGTGCCAGCAGACTCCGGGGAGTATACAATGAGCAGTTCTTC. Protein product: CASRLRGVYNEQFF.

This chain uses TRBV29-1 with TRBJ1-1; 8 bases are shared with TRBD1. Unmatched junction bases numbered 1, after V lost 2 bases and J lost 5 bases. There are 12 residues in the CDR3. In germline, CDR1 is SQVTM, CDR2 ANQGSEA. The chain's CDR3 is CSVENRGTEAFF. CDR3 nucleotide sequence: TGCAGCGTTGAAAACAGGGGGACTGAAGCTTTCTTT. Based on the CDR3 plus reference TRBV29-1 and TRBJ1-1, the full variable domain is SAVISQKPSRDICQRGTSLTIQCQVDSQVTMMFWYRQQPGQSLTLIATANQGSEATYESGFVIDKFPISRPNLTFSTLTVSNMSPEDSSIYLCSVENRGTEAFFGQGTRLTVV.

This chain uses TRBV18 with TRBJ2-2; TRBD1 matches at 7 bases. The CDR3 is made up of 14 amino acids. Trimming at V came to 6 bases and at J to 7 bases, leaving 8 bases not matched to a gene. The germline gives CDR1 KGHSH, CDR2 LQKENI. The CDR3 protein is CASSPQTGHGELFF. CDR3 in DNA: TGTGCCAGCTCGCCCCAGACAGGGCACGGGGAGCTGTTTTTT.

CDR3 loop: CASSGKTGASFGEQFF. CDR3 in DNA: TGTGCCAGCAGTGGGAAGACAGGGGCCTCTTTCGGTGAGCAGTTCTTC. The chain carries TRBV2 and TRBJ2-1; 8 bases map to TRBD1. Losses at the gene ends were 4 bases for V and 9 bases for J; bases not matched to a gene: 14. The CDR3 contains 16 residues. The germline gives CDR1 SNHLY, CDR2 FYNNEI. Together with reference TRBV2 and TRBJ2-1, the CDR3 gives the full variable domain: EPEVTQTPSHQVTQMGQEVILRCVPISNHLYFYWYRQILGQKVEFLVSFYNNEISEKSEIFDDQFSVERPDGSNFTLKIRSTKLEDSAMYFCASSGKTGASFGEQFFGPGTRLTVL.

Details on this clone: The same CDR3 also results from other DNA sequences found in this sample. J is TRBJ1-4 and V is TRBV7-8; 7 bases align to TRBD1. Germline CDR1 is SGHVS and CDR2 is FQNEAQ. Trimming removed 9 bases from V and 8 bases from J; junction bases left unmatched: 18. The CDR3 spans 16 residues. The CDR3 region is CASSPRDSLKGEKLFF. In DNA, the CDR3 is TGTGCCAGTAGCCCTCGGGACAGTCTCAAAGGAGAAAAACTGTTTTTT. Together with reference TRBV7-8 and TRBJ1-4, the CDR3 gives the full variable domain: GAGVSQSPRYKVAKRGQDVALRCDPISGHVSLFWYQQALGQGPEFLTYFQNEAQLDKSGLPSDRFFAERPEGSVSTLKIQRTQQEDSAVYLCASSPRDSLKGEKLFFGSGTQLSVL.

The chain joins TRBV27 to TRBJ2-3; 12 bases match TRBD2. The V gene's germline CDR1 is MNHEY and CDR2 SMNVEV (reference sequence). This CDR3 has 16 amino acids. With 1 base clipped from V and 6 bases from J, the junction kept 5 bases outside the gene matches. The CDR3 region has the DNA TGTGCCAGCAGTTTATGGCTAGCGGGAGGGCGGGATACGCAGTATTTT. Translated, it gives CASSLWLAGGRDTQYF.

This chain links TRBV15 with TRBJ2-3; 8 nucleotides agree with TRBD2. Germline V CDR1 and CDR2: LNHNV, YYDKDF (reference sequence). V lost 9 bases and J lost 2; bases outside the gene matches: 10. The CDR3 length is 15 residues. The CDR3 region has the DNA TGTGCCACACAGACGGGGGGGGCCTTCACAGATACGCAGTATTTT. It yields the protein CATQTGGAFTDTQYF. The variable domain in full, with the rest retrieved from reference TRBV15 and TRBJ2-3, is DAMVIQNPRYQVTQFGKPVTLSCSQTLNHNVMYWYQQKSSQAPKLLFHYYDKDFNNEADTPDNFQSRRPNTSFCFLDIRSPGLGDTAMYLCATQTGGAFTDTQYFGPGTRLTVL.

The CDR3 nucleotides are TGTGCCACCAGCCCCTCCCCAAGAGGCCAAGAGACCCAGTACTTC. Its translation: CATSPSPRGQETQYF. The chain uses TRBV15 and TRBJ2-5, with D hard to call. V shed 5 bases and J shed 1 base, with 14 bases lying between them. This CDR3 is 15 amino acids long. CDR1 LNHNV and CDR2 YYDKDF come from the germline V gene (reference sequence).